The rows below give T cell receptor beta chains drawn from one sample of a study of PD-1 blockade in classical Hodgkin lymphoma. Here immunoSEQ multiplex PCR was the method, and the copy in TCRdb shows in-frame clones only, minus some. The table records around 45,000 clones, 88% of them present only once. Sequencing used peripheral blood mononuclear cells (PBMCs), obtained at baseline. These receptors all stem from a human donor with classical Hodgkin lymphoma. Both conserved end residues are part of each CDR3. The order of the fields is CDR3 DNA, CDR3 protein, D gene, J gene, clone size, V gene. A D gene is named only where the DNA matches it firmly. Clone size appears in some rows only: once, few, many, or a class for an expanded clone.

TGTGCAATAAATAGCGGGGGGGACTCAGCGAACACCGGGGAGCTGTTTTTT	CAINSGGDSANTGELFF	TRBD2	TRBJ2-2	few	TRBV2
TGTGCCAGCAGCGCAAGCGGGGGGGCCACCGGGGAGCTGTTTTTT	CASSASGGATGELFF	TRBD2	TRBJ2-2	once	TRBV9
TGTGCCAGCATGAATGGGGTTTCCGAGCAGTACTTC	CASMNGVSEQYF	NA	TRBJ2-7	few	TRBV2
TGTGCCAGCAGTGAATTGACAGGGGCCCTCTCCGGGGAGCTGTTTTTT	CASSELTGALSGELFF	TRBD1	TRBJ2-2	NA	TRBV25-1
TGTGCCAGCAGTTTCGATCAATCCAGGGAGGACACTGAAGCTTTCTTT	CASSFDQSREDTEAFF	NA	TRBJ1-1	NA	TRBV28
TGTGCCAGCAGCCAAGGTGGCGGCCCAAGGGCAGATACGCAGTATTTT	CASSQGGGPRADTQYF	NA	TRBJ2-3	NA	TRBV14
TGTGCCAGCAGCTTAGTCGAGGGATGGGCCGGGGAGCTGTTTTTT	CASSLVEGWAGELFF	NA	TRBJ2-2	NA	TRBV11-2
TGTGCCAGCAAGAGGTCTGCCGGGACAGGGGTTGGCAATGAGCAGTTCTTC	CASKRSAGTGVGNEQFF	TRBD1	TRBJ2-1	NA	TRBV2
TGTGCCAGCAGGCGGACAGGGGTGAAGTCCGCCGAGCAGTACTTC	CASRRTGVKSAEQYF	TRBD1	TRBJ2-7	NA	TRBV2
TGTGCCAGCAGATCCGGGACCGCAAGCTCCTACAATGAGCAGTTCTTC	CASRSGTASSYNEQFF	NA	TRBJ2-1	NA	TRBV7-9
TGTGCCAGCAGTGGGGGGGGACTTAGTGAAAAACTGTTTTTT	CASSGGGLSEKLFF	NA	TRBJ1-4	few	TRBV6-1
TGTGCCAGCAGCCAGTGGACTAGCGGGAGGAGGGAGACCCAGTACTTC	CASSQWTSGRRETQYF	TRBD2	TRBJ2-5	few	TRBV14
TGTGCCAGCAGTTTGCAGAGCGGGACAGGGGATTTCGGCAATCAGCCCCAGCATTTT	CASSLQSGTGDFGNQPQHF	TRBD1	TRBJ1-5	NA	TRBV28
TGTGCCAGCAGCCTTGACAGGGGGGTGAACACTGAAGCTTTCTTT	CASSLDRGVNTEAFF	TRBD1	TRBJ1-1	NA	TRBV7-2
TGCGCCAGCAGTACGGACAACCAAGAGACCCAGTACTTC	CASSTDNQETQYF	NA	TRBJ2-5	NA	TRBV5-1
TGTGCCAGAGAGAGCGGGGGGCTCTACAATGAGCAGTTCTTC	CARESGGLYNEQFF	TRBD2	TRBJ2-1	NA	TRBV9
TGTGCCAGTAAGACAGAGGGGCCCGGAACTGAAGCTTTCTTT	CASKTEGPGTEAFF	NA	TRBJ1-1	NA	TRBV19
TGCGCCAGCAGCCAAAAAGAAGGATTGGTGGATTATTTT	CASSQKEGLVDYF	NA	TRBJ1-3	NA	TRBV4-1
TGTGCCAGCAGCGGGTGGGAGCTAGCGGGAGGACGCACAGATACGCAGTATTTT	CASSGWELAGGRTDTQYF	TRBD2	TRBJ2-3	NA	TRBV27
TGTGCCAGCAGCTTAGGGAGTAACTCCTACGAGCAGTACTTC	CASSLGSNSYEQYF	NA	TRBJ2-7	NA	TRBV11-2
TGTGCCACCAGCAGTAACCGGGAGCTGTTTTTT	CATSSNRELFF	NA	TRBJ2-2	once	TRBV15
TGTGCCAGCAGCTTGGGTACTCTCTATAATTCACCCCTCCACTTT	CASSLGTLYNSPLHF	NA	TRBJ1-6	NA	TRBV5-4
TGTGCCAGCAGCTTAGGGGCCGGAGGTACCGGGGAGCTGTTTTTT	CASSLGAGGTGELFF	NA	TRBJ2-2	NA	TRBV7-9
TGTGCCAGCAGCCAGCAACCGGGACAGAATAATGAAAAACTGTTTTTT	CASSQQPGQNNEKLFF	TRBD1	TRBJ1-4	NA	TRBV7-2